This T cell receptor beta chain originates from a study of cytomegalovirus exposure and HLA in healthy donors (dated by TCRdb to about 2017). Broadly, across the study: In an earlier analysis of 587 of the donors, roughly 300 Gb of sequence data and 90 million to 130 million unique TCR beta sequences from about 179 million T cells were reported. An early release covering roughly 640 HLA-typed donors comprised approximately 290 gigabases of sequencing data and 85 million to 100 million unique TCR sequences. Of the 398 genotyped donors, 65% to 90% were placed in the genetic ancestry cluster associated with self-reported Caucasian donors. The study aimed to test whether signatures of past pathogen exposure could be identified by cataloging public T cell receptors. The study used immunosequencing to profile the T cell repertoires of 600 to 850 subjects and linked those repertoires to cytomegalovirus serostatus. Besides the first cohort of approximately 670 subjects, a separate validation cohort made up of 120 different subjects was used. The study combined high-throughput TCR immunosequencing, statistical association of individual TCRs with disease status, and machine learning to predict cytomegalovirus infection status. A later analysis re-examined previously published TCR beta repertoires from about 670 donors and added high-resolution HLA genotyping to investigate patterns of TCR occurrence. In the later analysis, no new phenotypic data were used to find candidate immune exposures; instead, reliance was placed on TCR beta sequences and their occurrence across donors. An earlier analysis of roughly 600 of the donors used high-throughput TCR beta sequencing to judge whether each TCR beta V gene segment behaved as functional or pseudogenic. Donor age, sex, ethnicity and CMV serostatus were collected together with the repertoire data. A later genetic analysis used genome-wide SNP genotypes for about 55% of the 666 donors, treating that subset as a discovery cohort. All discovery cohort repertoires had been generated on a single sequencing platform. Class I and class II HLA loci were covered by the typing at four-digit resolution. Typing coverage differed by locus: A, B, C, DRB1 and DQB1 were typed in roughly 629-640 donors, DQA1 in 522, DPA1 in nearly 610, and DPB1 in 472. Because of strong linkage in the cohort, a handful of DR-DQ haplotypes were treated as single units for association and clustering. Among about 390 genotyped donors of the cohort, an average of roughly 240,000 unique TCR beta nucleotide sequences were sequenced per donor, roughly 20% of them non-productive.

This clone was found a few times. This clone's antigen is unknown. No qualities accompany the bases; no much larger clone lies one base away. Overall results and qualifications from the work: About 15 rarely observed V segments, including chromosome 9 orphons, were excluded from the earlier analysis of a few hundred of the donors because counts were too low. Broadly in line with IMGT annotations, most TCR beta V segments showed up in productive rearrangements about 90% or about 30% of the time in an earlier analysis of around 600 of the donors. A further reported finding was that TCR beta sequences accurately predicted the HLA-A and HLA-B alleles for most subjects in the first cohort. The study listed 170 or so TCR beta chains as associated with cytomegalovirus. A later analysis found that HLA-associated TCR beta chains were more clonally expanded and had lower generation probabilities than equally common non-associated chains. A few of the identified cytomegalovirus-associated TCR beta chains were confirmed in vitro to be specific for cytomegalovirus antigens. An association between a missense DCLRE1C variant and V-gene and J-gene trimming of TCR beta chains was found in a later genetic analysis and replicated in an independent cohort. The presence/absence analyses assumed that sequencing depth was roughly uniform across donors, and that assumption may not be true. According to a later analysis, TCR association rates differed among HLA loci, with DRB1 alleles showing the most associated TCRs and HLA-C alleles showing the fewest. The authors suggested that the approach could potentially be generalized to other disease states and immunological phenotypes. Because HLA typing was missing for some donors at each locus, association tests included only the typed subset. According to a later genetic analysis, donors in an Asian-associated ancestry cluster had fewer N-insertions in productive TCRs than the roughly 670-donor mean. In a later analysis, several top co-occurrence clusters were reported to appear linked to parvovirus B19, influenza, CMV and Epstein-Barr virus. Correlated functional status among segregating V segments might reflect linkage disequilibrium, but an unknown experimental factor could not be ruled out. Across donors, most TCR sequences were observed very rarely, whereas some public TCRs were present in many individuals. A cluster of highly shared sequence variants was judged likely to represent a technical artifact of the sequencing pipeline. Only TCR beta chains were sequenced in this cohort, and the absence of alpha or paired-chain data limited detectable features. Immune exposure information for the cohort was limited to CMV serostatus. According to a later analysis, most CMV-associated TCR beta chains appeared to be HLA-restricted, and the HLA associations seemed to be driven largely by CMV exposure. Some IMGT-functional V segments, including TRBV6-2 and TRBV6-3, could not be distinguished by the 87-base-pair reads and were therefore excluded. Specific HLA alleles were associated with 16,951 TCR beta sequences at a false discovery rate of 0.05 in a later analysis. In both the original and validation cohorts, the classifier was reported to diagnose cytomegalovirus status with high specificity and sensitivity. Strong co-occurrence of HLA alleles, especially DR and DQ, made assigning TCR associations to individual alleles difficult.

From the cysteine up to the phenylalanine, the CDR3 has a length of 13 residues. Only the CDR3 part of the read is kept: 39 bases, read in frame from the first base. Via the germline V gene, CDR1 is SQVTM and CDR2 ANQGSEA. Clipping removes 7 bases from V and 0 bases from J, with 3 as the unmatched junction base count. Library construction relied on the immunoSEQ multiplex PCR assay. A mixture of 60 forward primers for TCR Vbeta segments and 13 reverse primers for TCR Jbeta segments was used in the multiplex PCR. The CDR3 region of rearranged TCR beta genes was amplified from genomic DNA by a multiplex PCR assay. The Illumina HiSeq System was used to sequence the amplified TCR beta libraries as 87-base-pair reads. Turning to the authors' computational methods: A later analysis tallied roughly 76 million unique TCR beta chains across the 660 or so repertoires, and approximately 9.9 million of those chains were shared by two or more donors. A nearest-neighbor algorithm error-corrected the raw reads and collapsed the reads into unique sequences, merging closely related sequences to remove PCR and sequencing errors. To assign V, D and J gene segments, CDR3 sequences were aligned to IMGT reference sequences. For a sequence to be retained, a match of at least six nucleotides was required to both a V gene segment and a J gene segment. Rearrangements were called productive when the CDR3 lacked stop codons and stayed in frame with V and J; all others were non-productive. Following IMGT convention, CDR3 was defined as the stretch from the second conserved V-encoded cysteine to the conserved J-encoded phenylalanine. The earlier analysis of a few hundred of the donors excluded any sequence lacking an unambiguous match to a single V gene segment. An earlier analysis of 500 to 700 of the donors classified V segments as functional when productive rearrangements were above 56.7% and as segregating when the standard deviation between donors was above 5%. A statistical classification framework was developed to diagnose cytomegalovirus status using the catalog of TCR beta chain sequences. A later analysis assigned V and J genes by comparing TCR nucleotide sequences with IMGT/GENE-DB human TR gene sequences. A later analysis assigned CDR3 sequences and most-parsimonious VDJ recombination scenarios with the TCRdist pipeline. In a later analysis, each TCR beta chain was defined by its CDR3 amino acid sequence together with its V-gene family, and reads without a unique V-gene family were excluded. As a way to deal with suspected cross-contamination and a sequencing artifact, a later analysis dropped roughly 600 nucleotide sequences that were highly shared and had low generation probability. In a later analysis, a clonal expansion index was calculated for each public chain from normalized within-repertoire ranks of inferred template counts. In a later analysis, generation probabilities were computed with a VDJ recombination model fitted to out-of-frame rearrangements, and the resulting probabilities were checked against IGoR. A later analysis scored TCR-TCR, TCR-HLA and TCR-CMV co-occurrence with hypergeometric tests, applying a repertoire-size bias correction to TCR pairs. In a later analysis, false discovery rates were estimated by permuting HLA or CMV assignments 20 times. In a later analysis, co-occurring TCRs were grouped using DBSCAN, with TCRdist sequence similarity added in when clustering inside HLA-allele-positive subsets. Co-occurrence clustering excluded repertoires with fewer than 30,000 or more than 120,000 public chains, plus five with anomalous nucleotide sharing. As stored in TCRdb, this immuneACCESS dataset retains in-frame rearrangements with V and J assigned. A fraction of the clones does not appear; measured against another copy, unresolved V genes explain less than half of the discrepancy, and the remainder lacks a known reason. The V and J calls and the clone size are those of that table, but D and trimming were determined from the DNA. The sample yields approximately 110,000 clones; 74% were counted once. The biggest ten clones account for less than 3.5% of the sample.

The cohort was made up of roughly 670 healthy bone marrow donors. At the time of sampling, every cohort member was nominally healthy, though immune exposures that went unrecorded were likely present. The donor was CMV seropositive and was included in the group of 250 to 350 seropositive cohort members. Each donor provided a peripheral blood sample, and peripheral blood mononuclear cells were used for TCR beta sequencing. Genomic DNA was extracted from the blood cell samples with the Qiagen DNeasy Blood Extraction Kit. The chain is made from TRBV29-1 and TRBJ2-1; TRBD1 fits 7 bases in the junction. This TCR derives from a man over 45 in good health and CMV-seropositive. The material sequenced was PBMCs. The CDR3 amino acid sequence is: CSARDSSYNEQFF. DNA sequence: TGCAGCGCCCGGGACAGCTCCTACAATGAGCAGTTCTTC.